These T cell receptor beta chains were read from a single sample in a study of shared clonotypes between healthy human individuals. The repertoire was sequenced with immunoSEQ multiplex PCR; TCRdb's copy has only in-frame clones and lacks some. The sample consists of 2,500,000 or so clones, roughly nine tenths of them appearing once. The sequencing input was naive CD4+ T cells sorted from blood. These receptors all come from a man aged 18 to 30 in good health. CDR3s include the opening cysteine and the closing phenylalanine or tryptophan.

len,j_gene,v_gene,CDR3aa
13,TRBJ2-3,TRBV30,CACSLLRVDTQYF
15,TRBJ1-6,TRBV19,CASSSGTYPDSPLHF
14,TRBJ2-7,TRBV10-1,CASSGSRVPYEQYF
14,TRBJ2-3,TRBV28,CASSFGGPTDTQYF
19,TRBJ2-3,TRBV28,CASSFGSRGAGGRTDTQYF
16,TRBJ1-1,TRBV19,CASSPRRPRGVTEAFF
15,TRBJ2-1,TRBV12-5,CASGTGLSSYNEQFF
13,TRBJ1-4,TRBV5-1,CASSTRGDEKLFF
12,TRBJ1-1,TRBV5-1,CASSLLGPEAFF
12,TRBJ2-5,TRBV6-6,CASSFPQETQYF
16,TRBJ2-7,TRBV5-1,CASRTTAGQGTDEQYF
14,TRBJ2-1,TRBV2,CASYSGLANNEQFF
14,TRBJ2-3,TRBV5-1,CASSGTFSTDTQYF
13,TRBJ1-2,TRBV28,CASTPQGPYGYTF
15,TRBJ2-7,TRBV5-6,CASSFGYRQGVEQYF
13,TRBJ1-3,TRBV28,CASSLDSGNTIYF
15,TRBJ1-4,TRBV4-1,CATARVPATNEKLFF
13,TRBJ1-2,TRBV18,CASSPRVGDGYTF
13,TRBJ2-4,TRBV7-9,CASSLSPQNIQYF
14,TRBJ2-7,TRBV6-1,CASSGSGGTYEQYF
13,TRBJ2-7,TRBV10-3,CAISPRASYEQYF
19,TRBJ2-6,TRBV4-1,CASSQDRDRVLSGANVLTF
15,TRBJ2-7,TRBV6-5,CASKPQGAGDYEQYF
15,TRBJ1-5,TRBV5-1,CASSLEGRGNQPQHF
12,TRBJ1-1,TRBV5-1,CASSSSGTEAFF
14,TRBJ2-5,TRBV7-2,CASSPDGPQETQYF
15,TRBJ2-1,TRBV11-2,CASSFLTSLYNEQFF
15,TRBJ2-5,TRBV28,CASSLSLAGTETQYF
13,TRBJ2-2,TRBV6-5,CASSRGRPGELFF
14,TRBJ1-1,TRBV5-4,CASSLEGMGNRAFF
16,TRBJ1-4,TRBV9,CASSLGQMKGNEKLFF
16,TRBJ2-1,TRBV5-1,CASRNPSGGPYNEQFF
15,TRBJ1-2,TRBV2,CASRTQGMSLGGYTF
15,TRBJ2-7,TRBV11-2,CASSRSGTVTYEQYF
11,TRBJ1-5,TRBV7-2,CASSLGGPQHF
15,TRBJ2-3,TRBV7-2,CASSFDGSGTDTQYF
17,TRBJ1-4,TRBV28,CASSWYMTGKTNEKLFF
15,-,TRBV11-2,CASSSIQGPSVEQYF
13,TRBJ1-2,TRBV11-2,CASRADRGGGYTF
14,TRBJ1-1,TRBV5-5,CASSPQGKDSEAFF
13,TRBJ2-7,TRBV2,CASSEFRVAEQYF
13,TRBJ1-6,TRBV6-5,CASREGNYSPLHF
15,TRBJ1-2,TRBV7-9,CASSRRIGGMDGYTF
14,TRBJ2-5,TRBV5-5,CASSLRQTVETQYF
16,TRBJ2-2,TRBV27,CASSRGTSGSIRELFF
14,TRBJ2-5,TRBV9,CASSSLAAQETQYF
16,TRBJ2-7,TRBV5-1,CASSLGVSGGRYEQYF
16,TRBJ1-2,TRBV19,CASMRAGTTTLYGYTF